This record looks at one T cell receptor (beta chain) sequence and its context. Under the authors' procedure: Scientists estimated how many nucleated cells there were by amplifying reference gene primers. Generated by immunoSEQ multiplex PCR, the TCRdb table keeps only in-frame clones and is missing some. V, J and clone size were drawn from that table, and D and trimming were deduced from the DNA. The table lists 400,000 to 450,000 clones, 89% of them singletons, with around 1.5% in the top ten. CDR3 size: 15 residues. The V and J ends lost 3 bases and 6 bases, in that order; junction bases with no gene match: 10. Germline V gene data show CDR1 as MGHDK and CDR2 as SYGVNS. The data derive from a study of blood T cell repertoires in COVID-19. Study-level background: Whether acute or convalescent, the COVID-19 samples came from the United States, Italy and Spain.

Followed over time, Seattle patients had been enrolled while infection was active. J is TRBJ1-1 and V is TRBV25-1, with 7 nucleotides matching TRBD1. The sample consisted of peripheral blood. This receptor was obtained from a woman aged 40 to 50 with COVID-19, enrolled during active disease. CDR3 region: CASSDRLGTAAEAFF. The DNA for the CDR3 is TGTGCCAGCAGTGATCGACTAGGGACAGCGGCTGAAGCTTTCTTT.